This is a list of T cell receptor beta chains from one sample in a study of cytomegalovirus exposure and HLA in healthy donors. The protocol was immunoSEQ multiplex PCR, while the TCRdb copy is restricted to in-frame clones and leaves out a portion. This sample has around 170,000 clones; approximately 88% occur once, and the top ten carry roughly 1.4%. The sample taken for sequencing was PBMCs. These TCRs come from a young woman in good health and CMV-seronegative. CDR3s include the opening cysteine and the closing phenylalanine or tryptophan. Each record gives: D gene, clone size, J gene, V gene, CDR3 DNA, CDR3 protein. The D gene is left open where the match is weak. For some rows the clone size is stated as once, few or many, or as a class when expanded; others skip it.

>TRBD1|few|TRBJ2-4|TRBV9
TGTGCCAGCAGCGCACATGAGGGGGCCGGAAACATTCAGTACTTC
CASSAHEGAGNIQYF
>TRBD1|-|TRBJ2-7|TRBV4-1
TGCGCCAGCAGCCAAGACGACAGGGTCGTCTACGAGCAGTACTTC
CASSQDDRVVYEQYF
>TRBD1|-|TRBJ2-2|TRBV5-1
TGCGCCAGCAGCCCAGGAACAGGGGCCGGGGAGCTGTTTTTT
CASSPGTGAGELFF
>TRBD2|-|TRBJ2-2|TRBV9
TGTGCCAGCACCGGACTAGCGGGGAACACCGGGGAGCTGTTTTTT
CASTGLAGNTGELFF
>-|-|TRBJ2-7|TRBV6-6
TGTGCCAGCATGGCGGCGTCCTACGAGCAGTACTTC
CASMAASYEQYF
>TRBD1|once|TRBJ2-2|TRBV5-1
TGCGCCAGCAGCCCGGGACAGCTATTGCCCGCCGGGGAGCTGTTTTTT
CASSPGQLLPAGELFF
>-|-|TRBJ2-5|TRBV5-8
TGTGCCAGCAGCTCGGGTGCGGCCGGCCACCAAGAGACCCAGTACTTC
CASSSGAAGHQETQYF
>-|few|TRBJ2-1|TRBV5-1
TGCGCCAGCAGCCGAGGCAGCGGCACGAGCTCCTACAATGAGCAGTTCTTC
CASSRGSGTSSYNEQFF
>-|-|TRBJ1-2|TRBV5-1
TGCGCCAGCAGCTTGGCCGGGAGGGCTGAGACTTATGGCTACACCTTC
CASSLAGRAETYGYTF
>-|-|TRBJ2-7|TRBV6-1
TGTGCCAGCAGTGATGGATATCGGGGCTCCTACGAGCAGTACTTC
CASSDGYRGSYEQYF
>TRBD2|few|TRBJ2-3|TRBV5-6
TGTGCCAGCAGCTTCAGGACTAGCGGGGGCGCAGATACGCAGTATTTT
CASSFRTSGGADTQYF
>-|-|TRBJ1-4|TRBV5-1
TGCGCCAGCAGCTTGCGGGCAGGGAATGAAAAACTGTTTTTT
CASSLRAGNEKLFF
>-|-|TRBJ1-1|TRBV2
TGTGCCAGCAGTGGAACAATCGACAGGAACCTGAACACTGAAGCTTTCTTT
CASSGTIDRNLNTEAFF
>-|-|TRBJ2-3|TRBV6-5
TGTGCCAGCAGTTACGGTGGCTCATTAAGCACAGATACGCAGTATTTT
CASSYGGSLSTDTQYF
>-|-|TRBJ2-1|TRBV6-5
TGTGCCAGCAGTTACGGACTATCCTCCTACAATGAGCAGTTCTTC
CASSYGLSSYNEQFF
>TRBD1|-|TRBJ1-2|TRBV5-4
TGTGCCAGCAGCTTCTCGGACAGGGTCTATGGCTACACCTTC
CASSFSDRVYGYTF
>-|-|TRBJ1-5|TRBV27
TGTGCCAGCAGTCCGCAGGGCAATCAGCCCCAGCATTTT
CASSPQGNQPQHF
>-|-|TRBJ2-7|TRBV25-1
TGTGCCAGCAGTGAACCCAGGACCTACGAGCAGTACTTC
CASSEPRTYEQYF
>-|-|TRBJ2-2|TRBV5-4
TGTGCCAGCAGCCCCGTACTACAGGGCATCACCGGGGAGCTGTTTTTT
CASSPVLQGITGELFF
>-|-|TRBJ2-3|TRBV4-1
TGCGCCAGCAGCCAAGCGGTCGTATATTACACAGATACGCAGTATTTT
CASSQAVVYYTDTQYF
>TRBD1|-|TRBJ1-3|TRBV6-5
TGTGCCAGCAGCACAGGGGGCGGTGGAAACACCATATATTTT
CASSTGGGGNTIYF